This T cell receptor beta chain was documented in a study of T-cell reconstitution after alpha-beta-depleted transplantation in children. From its first to its last residue, the CDR3 has 12 amino acids. Germline V gives CDR1 ENHRY, CDR2 SYGVKD. The study's findings and limits: Hyperexpanded clones declined; after one year, newly produced T cells mostly supplied diversity. Reports say that about two months after transplant, the alpha-beta T cells came out of several hundred graft clones that had expanded. Day-60 TCRbeta diversity that was high in some patients was derived from surviving recipient T cells and thymic progenitors.

There are many counts of this clonotype. Its antigen is not known. Without the conserved terminal phenylalanine or tryptophan, this CDR3 likely stems from a read error. No DNA is shown, since the ends of the CDR3 on it are uncertain; the CDR3 is the one TCRdb lists. This sample's TCRbeta library carried unique molecular identifier barcodes. TCRdb reprocessed the PCR reads via MiXCR and lists one record per CDR3 protein. This sample has around 670,000 distinct CDR3 sequences, with 10% to 15% found just once. The V gene is TRBV10-3, the J gene TRBJ2-7; the D call in the table, TRBD1, was not verified against the DNA. Sequencing was performed on PBMCs, taken before TCRalphabeta/CD19-depleted stem cell transplant. The source is a girl aged 2-10 years with congenital amegakaryocytic thrombocytopenia, due to receive a stem cell transplant. The chain's CDR3 is CAISESFGKGVL.